Included here is one T cell receptor beta chain sequence, with context. What it binds is not known. Per germline, CDR1 SGDLS and CDR2 YYNGEE. The CDR3 contains 15 residues. The germline V and J ends were trimmed by 4 bases and 1 base, with 14 bases remaining between them. This specimen belongs to a study of cytomegalovirus exposure and HLA in healthy donors. Regarding the study as a whole: Many donors carried some public TCRs, although rarity characterized most TCR sequences.

With 60 Vbeta and 13 Jbeta primers, the PCR was carried out. Generated by immunoSEQ multiplex PCR, the TCRdb table keeps only in-frame clones and is missing some. Seen here are around 200,000 clones, 83% observed once, and the top ten hold 1.5% to 2%. This TCR was recovered from a man aged 50 or older in good health and CMV-seronegative. The sequencing input was PBMCs. The chain carries TRBV9 and TRBJ1-2; D is uncertain. The CDR3, as DNA: TGTGCCAGCAGCTCAAGTCCCAGATATAACTATGGCTACACCTTC. Protein product: CASSSSPRYNYGYTF.